The 20 T cell receptor beta chains below were found in one sample sequenced in a study of T cells after yellow fever vaccination. One entry per CDR3 protein, called by TCRdb with MiXCR from the 5' RACE reads. Among hundreds of thousands of distinct CDR3 sequences, 11% were seen once, and the ten largest hold around 20%. Sequencing used PBMCs, obtained on the day of the first yellow fever vaccination. The origin of the receptors is a man aged 18 to 30 who received the YFV17D yellow fever vaccine.

The chain uses TRBV7-7 and TRBJ2-2; no clear D gene. Germline V gene lookup returns CDR1 SSHAT and CDR2 FNYEAQ (reference sequence). The CDR3 length is 14 residues. Trimming pared 5 bases from V and 3 bases from J, leaving 10 bases between. CDR3 nucleotides: TGTGCCAGCAGCCCCACCACGGACACCGGGGAGCTGTTTTTT. As protein: CASSPTTDTGELFF.

The chain carries TRBV7-2 and TRBJ1-2; 7 positions match TRBD1. The CDR3 is made up of 12 amino acids. Per the germline V gene, CDR1 is SGHTA and CDR2 is FQGNSA. With 5 bases clipped from V and 7 bases from J, the junction kept 4 bases outside the gene matches. CDR3: CASSRDSFGYTF. The CDR3 DNA follows: TGTGCCAGCAGCCGGGACAGTTTTGGCTACACCTTC.

This clonotype was recorded at least ten times. This chain joins TRBV7-9 and TRBJ1-4; the match to TRBD1 covers 8 bases. Looked up from germline, CDR1 is SEHNR and CDR2 is FQNEAQ (reference sequence). With V trimmed by 5 bases and J by 7 bases, 15 bases remained unmatched. The CDR3 extends over 17 amino acids. The CDR3 is CASSTRTTGTGPEKLFF. DNA of the CDR3: TGTGCCAGCAGCACCCGTACAACCGGGACAGGACCTGAAAAACTGTTTTTT.

This clonotype was seen a few times. The chain couples TRBV11-3 to TRBJ2-1; D remains ambiguous. Trimming took off 2 bases at V and 6 bases at J, with 11 bases between the two ends. The CDR3 spans 14 residues. The germline CDR1 and CDR2 sequences are SGHNT and YENEEA. CDR3 in amino acids: CASSLRPTANEQFF. For the CDR3, the DNA is TGTGCCAGCAGCTTACGACCGACGGCCAATGAGCAGTTCTTC.

This clonotype was seen a few times. V is TRBV5-1 and J is TRBJ2-5; D might be TRBD1 (6 bases). The germline gives CDR1 SGHRS, CDR2 YFSETQ. With 4 bases removed from V and 3 bases from J, the gap between germline ends came to 10 bases. This CDR3 is built from 13 residues. In DNA form, the CDR3 reads TGCGCCAGCAGCCGACAGGAGGAAGAGACCCAGTACTTC. Translating gives CASSRQEEETQYF.

V is TRBV4-3 and J is TRBJ1-1; D perhaps matches TRBD1 (5 bases). Per the germline V gene, CDR1 is LGHNA and CDR2 is YSLEER. This CDR3 spans 16 amino acids. Deletions cut 1 base from V and 0 bases from J, with 12 bases between. CDR3 sequence: CASSQVVEGLNTEAFF. CDR3 coding DNA: TGCGCCAGCAGCCAAGTGGTAGAGGGGTTGAACACTGAAGCTTTCTTT.

This clonotype was observed a handful of times. This chain links TRBV6-2 or TRBV6-3 with TRBJ2-1, with unresolved D. V shed 6 bases and J shed 9 bases, with 12 bases lying between them. Germline V gene lookup returns CDR1 MNHEY and CDR2 SVGEGT. This CDR3 comprises 12 residues. CDR3 loop: CASSAEFGEQFF. CDR3 bases: TGTGCCAGCAGCGCGGAGTTCGGTGAGCAGTTCTTC.

A note on this clonotype: It may be a read error: a sequence one base away is much more abundant. The V and J genes are TRBV20-1 and TRBJ2-2, with D uncertain. Trimming pared 0 bases from V and 6 bases from J, leaving 8 bases between. The CDR3 has 13 residues. Germline values: CDR1 DFQATT, CDR2 SNEGSKA (reference sequence). The CDR3 sequence is CSARDPLSGELFF. CDR3 sequence (DNA): TGCAGTGCTAGAGATCCCCTTTCCGGGGAGCTGTTTTTT.

This clonotype was seen a few times. V usage is TRBV6-5 and J usage is TRBJ2-5; D is undetermined. Germline V gives CDR1 MNHEY, CDR2 SVGAGI. V was shortened by 0 bases and J by 3 bases, with 8 bases between the two germline ends. CDR3 size: 14 residues. The CDR3 region has the DNA TGTGCCAGCAGTTACTCCACAGATAAAGAGACCCAGTACTTC. Protein: CASSYSTDKETQYF.

The table lists this clonotype with a few counts. Sequence at one end of the junction differs from germline and may be a read error. The chain uses TRBV12-3 or TRBV12-4 and TRBJ1-5; D unresolved. The CDR3 extends over 18 amino acids. The CDR3 protein is CAISLGREGFPSNQPQHF. The CDR3 coding sequence is TGTGCCATCAGTTTAGGTCGGGAAGGGTTTCCGAGCAATCAGCCCCAGCATTTT.

This chain connects TRBV12-3 or TRBV12-4 to TRBJ2-6; the D gene is possibly TRBD2 (5 bases). CDR3 length: 16 amino acids. Trimming cost V 3 bases and J 0 bases, with 9 bases left between them. In nucleotides, the CDR3 is TGTGCCAGCAGTTTGGACGGGAACTCTGGGGCCAACGTCCTGACTTTC. It codes for CASSLDGNSGANVLTF.

This clonotype was counted between two and nine times. The genes are TRBV7-2 and TRBJ1-3, with D unclear. V gave up 1 base and J gave up 0 bases, with 10 bases separating them. This CDR3 is built from 16 residues. From germline, CDR1 is SGHTA and CDR2 FQGNSA. The CDR3 DNA reads TGTGCCAGCAGCTTAGTTCGGGCCTCCTCTGGAAACACCATATATTTT. This codes for CASSLVRASSGNTIYF.

This clonotype was picked up one time. The chain joins TRBV27 to TRBJ2-7; a weak D match, TRBD1 (6 bases). There are 14 residues in the CDR3. Germline CDR1 MNHEY, CDR2 SMNVEV (reference sequence). With 6 bases removed from V and 0 bases from J, the gap between germline ends came to 12 bases. DNA for the CDR3: TGTGCCAGCAGGCACCTGGACAGCTCCTACGAGCAGTACTTC. Its translation is CASRHLDSSYEQYF.

This clonotype has just a few counts. The chain links TRBV28 to TRBJ1-2; maybe TRBD1 (5 bases). The CDR3 consists of 14 residues. CDR1 is MDHEN and CDR2 is SYDVKM in the germline V gene. Trimming left V 7 bases short and J 8 bases short, with 20 bases between. As DNA, the CDR3 is TGTGCCAGCATCAACGCCGGGACGGAATACGGCTACACCTTC. It translates to CASINAGTEYGYTF.

There are many counts of this clonotype. The rearrangement joins TRBV5-1 to TRBJ2-7, with 10 bases fitting TRBD1. The trim removed 3 bases at V and 0 bases at J, leaving 3 bases unmatched. This CDR3 spans 15 amino acids. The germline V gene encodes CDR1 SGHRS and CDR2 YFSETQ. As DNA, the CDR3 is TGCGCCAGCAGCTCCGGGACAGGGGTCTCCTACGAGCAGTACTTC. Protein sequence: CASSSGTGVSYEQYF.

This clonotype was recorded a few times. This sequence joins TRBV4-2 and TRBJ2-7, with D hard to call. The V and J ends lost 4 bases and 2 bases respectively, with 15 bases between them. Germline-derived CDR1 and CDR2 are LGHNA and YNFKEQ. This CDR3 is 15 amino acids long. The CDR3 region has the DNA TGTGCCAGCAGCCTTTCCGCCGATACGACCTACGAGCAGTACTTC. Its protein is CASSLSADTTYEQYF.

This clonotype was counted a few times. V gene TRBV5-1 combines with J gene TRBJ2-5, with D unclear. Looked up from germline, CDR1 is SGHRS and CDR2 is YFSETQ. Trimming took off 0 bases at V and 4 bases at J, with 10 bases between the two ends. The CDR3 loop spans 14 amino acids. For the CDR3, the DNA is TGCGCCAGCAGCTTGGTAGGGATCGGAGAGACCCAGTACTTC. Its protein product is CASSLVGIGETQYF.

This clonotype has more than one count but fewer than ten. The chain employs TRBV14 and TRBJ1-6; D is undetermined. The CDR3 covers 13 residues. Germline V CDR1 and CDR2: SGHDN, FVKESK. This CDR3 reads CATQRFYNSPLHF. Here the CDR3 DNA reads TGTGCAACCCAGAGATTTTATAATTCACCCCTCCACTTT. Drawing the rest from reference TRBV14 and TRBJ1-6, the complete variable domain is EAGVTQFPSHSVIEKGQTVTLRCDPISGHDNLYWYRRVMGKEIKFLLHFVKESKQDESGMPNNRFLAERTGGTYSTLKVQPAELEDSGVYFCATQRFYNSPLHFGNGTRLTVT.

This clonotype was recorded a few times. As DNA, the CDR3 is TGTGCCAGCAGCGTAGGGGCAGGGCCTCAGCCCCAGCATTTT. It is translated as CASSVGAGPQPQHF. The rearrangement links TRBV9 to TRBJ1-5; possibly TRBD1 for D (5 bases). Germline assignment: CDR1 SGDLS and CDR2 YYNGEE. V was cut by 0 bases and J by 6 bases, with 10 bases left in between. The CDR3 runs to 14 residues.

The J gene is TRBJ2-5, the V gene TRBV7-9, with D tentatively TRBD2 (6 bases). The CDR3 totals 15 residues. Per germline, CDR1 SEHNR and CDR2 FQNEAQ (reference sequence). V was shortened by 5 bases and J by 1 base, with 14 bases between the two germline ends. The CDR3 is CASSHSGGFQETQYF. The CDR3 DNA reads TGTGCCAGCAGCCATAGCGGAGGGTTCCAAGAGACCCAGTACTTC.